This entry is about one TCR beta chain. Its target is not known. This sample stems from a study of T cells in Graves' hyperthyroidism and ophthalmopathy. Study observations and caveats: Blood also contained most expanded thyroid clonotypes above 0.001.

CDR1 is MNHEY, CDR2 SVGEGT, per germline. CDR3 length: 12 residues. The ends were cut back, 3 bases at V and 3 bases at J, with 6 bases in the middle. Together with thyroid ultrasound, orbital computed tomography, serum thyroxine and TRAb, clinical symptoms were used for diagnoses. RNA transcripts were the template for amplifying TCR beta CDR3 regions. The TCR CDR3 was amplified in a first-round RT-PCR using the HTBI primer set. TCRdb reprocessed the multiplex PCR reads with MiXCR, giving one entry per CDR3 protein. The table has more than 500,000 distinct CDR3 sequences, more than 15% seen once; the top ten hold about 29%.

Material: blood. This chain joins TRBV6-2 or TRBV6-3 and TRBJ2-7; D uncertain. This clonotype originated in a woman in her 30s with Graves' ophthalmopathy. CDR3 region: CASSYVDYEQYF. Written as DNA, the CDR3 is TGTGCCAGCAGTTATGTGGACTACGAGCAGTACTTC.